This TCR beta chain was obtained from a study of blood T cells in healthy people across ages. Whole-study findings and limits: Naive T cell percentage showed a strong correlation with the diversity of TCR beta. Diversity of TCR beta per million T cells declined in a roughly linear way with age. With donor CMV status unknown, expanded clonotype changes were possibly confounded.

Worth noting for this clonotype: Its target is not known.

Trimming shortened V by 6 bases and J by 4 bases, and 15 bases separated the two germline ends. Germline CDR1 and CDR2: MNHEY and SVGEGT. This CDR3 is 14 amino acids long. Primers used in a second PCR of about 6 to 11 cycles were a sample-barcoded 5' primer and a J-beta primer mix. MiXCR, applied by TCRdb to the 5' RACE reads, yields one record per CDR3 protein. The sample consists of some 640,000 distinct CDR3 sequences, over 45% of them appearing once. Sequencing was carried out using blood. The chain links TRBV6-2 or TRBV6-3 to TRBJ2-5; D is perhaps TRBD1 or TRBD2 (6 bases each). The sequence derives from a woman aged 60-75 years in good health. The CDR3 nucleotides read TGTGCCAGCAGACGAAGGGGGGTTCGAGAGACCCAGTACTTC. Its protein product is CASRRRGVRETQYF.